Shown below are 14 T cell receptor beta chains from a single sample sequenced in a study of cytomegalovirus exposure and HLA in healthy donors. PCR primers comprised 60 Vbeta and 13 Jbeta primers. Libraries were prepared by immunoSEQ multiplex PCR; TCRdb keeps only in-frame clonotypes and omits some of them. This table holds fewer than 200,000 clones, 75% to 80% found once. Sequenced sample: PBMCs. These receptor sequences come from a man aged 35 to 55 in good health and CMV-seropositive.

The gene calls are TRBV11-2 and TRBJ2-5, with TRBD2 matching over 7 bases. The CDR3 is made up of 14 amino acids. The junction had 2 bases not matched to a gene; V was cut back by 1 base and J by 3 bases. From germline, CDR1 is SGHAT and CDR2 FQNNGV. The CDR3 protein is CASSLGAGKETQYF. CDR3 DNA: TGTGCCAGCAGCTTAGGAGCGGGGAAAGAGACCCAGTACTTC.

This clone occurred once. The chain joins TRBV9 to TRBJ1-6; D ambiguous. Germline V gene sequence: CDR1 SGDLS, CDR2 YYNGEE. The CDR3 is 14 amino acids. Trimming took off 0 bases at V and 7 bases at J, with 8 bases between the two ends. CDR3 coding DNA: TGTGCCAGCAGCGTAGAGCTGCCGAATTCACCCCTCCACTTT. The encoded protein is CASSVELPNSPLHF.

J is TRBJ2-7 and V is TRBV25-1; D unresolved. From germline, CDR1 is MGHDK and CDR2 SYGVNS. The germline V and J ends were trimmed by 2 bases and 1 base, with 12 bases remaining between them. This CDR3 spans 15 amino acids. CDR3 residues: CASSEIDGASYEQYF. The CDR3 region has the DNA TGTGCCAGCAGTGAAATAGACGGAGCGTCCTACGAGCAGTACTTC.

The chain links TRBV27 to TRBJ2-7; tentatively, D is TRBD2 (6 bases). The germline V gene encodes CDR1 MNHEY and CDR2 SMNVEV (reference sequence). The CDR3 extends over 15 amino acids. Trimming left V 5 bases short and J 7 bases short, with 21 bases between. CDR3 protein: CASSPRGRGRLEQYF. The CDR3 nucleotides read TGTGCCAGCAGTCCCCGGGGTAGAGGGAGGTTAGAGCAGTACTTC.

The V call is TRBV7-9, the J call TRBJ2-5; TRBD2 is a possible D gene (6 bases). The ends were cut back, 5 bases at V and 3 bases at J, with 10 bases in the middle. The CDR3 consists of 13 residues. The germline gives CDR1 SEHNR, CDR2 FQNEAQ (reference sequence). CDR3 sequence: CASSLRREETQYF. The DNA of the CDR3 is TGTGCCAGCAGCCTACGGAGGGAAGAGACCCAGTACTTC.

This chain connects TRBV28 to TRBJ2-3; TRBD2 matches 15 bases. V lost 6 bases, J lost 6 bases, and 7 bases stayed unmatched. This CDR3 is 16 amino acids long. CDR1 MDHEN and CDR2 SYDVKM come from the germline V gene. CDR3 sequence (DNA): TGTGCCAGCAGCCGAGGGACTAGCGGGAGGTGGGATACGCAGTATTTT. This encodes CASSRGTSGRWDTQYF.

The J gene is TRBJ2-5, the V gene TRBV5-6; D is possibly TRBD1 (7 bases). CDR1 and CDR2 from the germline V gene are SGHDT and YYEEEE. V dropped 3 bases and J dropped 5 bases, with 23 bases sitting between them. CDR3 length equals 17 residues. CDR3: CASSSYAGGRRGETQYF. The CDR3 bases are TGTGCCAGCAGCTCATATGCAGGGGGGCGTCGCGGGGAGACCCAGTACTTC.

The genes are TRBV11-2 and TRBJ2-1, with D possibly matching TRBD1 (5 bases). This CDR3 contains 11 residues. CDR1 and CDR2 (germline): SGHAT, FQNNGV. Deletions cut 7 bases from V and 6 bases from J, with 7 bases between. CDR3 loop: CASTQGNEQFF. CDR3 nucleotide sequence: TGTGCCAGCACCCAGGGCAATGAGCAGTTCTTC.

This rearrangement joins TRBV18 to TRBJ2-5, with 9 bases lining up with TRBD1. There are 15 residues in the CDR3. Germline CDR1 is KGHSH and CDR2 is LQKENI. The J segment lost 1 base and the V segment lost 4 bases, leaving 4 bases of the junction unmatched. CDR3 residues: CASSQTDRGQETQYF. CDR3 nucleotide sequence: TGTGCCAGCTCACAAACGGACAGGGGCCAAGAGACCCAGTACTTC.

The genes are TRBV11-3 and TRBJ2-5; TRBD1 agrees at 9 bases. The J call is doubtful: the DNA matches TRBJ2-7 better. Germline loops: CDR1 SGHNT, CDR2 YENEEA. This CDR3 is 14 amino acids long. In DNA form, the CDR3 reads TGTGCCAGCAGCTCCCCGGGACAGGGTAACGAGCAGTACTTC. This encodes CASSSPGQGNEQYF.

The chain combines TRBV7-9 with TRBJ1-2, with 10 bases lining up with TRBD1. This CDR3 contains 14 residues. The junction had 3 bases not matched to a gene; V was cut back by 3 bases and J by 5 bases. Germline V CDR1 and CDR2: SEHNR, FQNEAQ (reference sequence). The CDR3 loop reads CASSLGQGLYGYTF. CDR3 nucleotide sequence: TGTGCCAGCAGCTTGGGACAGGGGTTGTATGGCTACACCTTC. Using reference TRBV7-9 and TRBJ1-2 for the parts outside the CDR3, the full variable domain is DTGVSQNPRHKITKRGQNVTFRCDPISEHNRLYWYRQTLGQGPEFLTYFQNEAQLEKSRLLSDRFSAERPKGSFSTLEIQRTEQGDSAMYLCASSLGQGLYGYTFGSGTRLTVV.

The J gene is TRBJ2-2, the V gene TRBV5-6; D may be TRBD1 (5 bases). Trimming took off 0 bases at V and 9 bases at J, with 6 bases between the two ends. This CDR3 region has 12 residues. Per the germline V gene, CDR1 is SGHDT and CDR2 is YYEEEE. The CDR3 DNA sequence: TGTGCCAGCAGCTTGGGACAGTGGGAGCTGTTTTTT. It yields the protein CASSLGQWELFF.

The chain carries TRBV27 and TRBJ1-2, with 10 bases matching TRBD1. V shed 6 bases and J 4 bases; nucleotides not matched to a gene: 11. This CDR3 contains 16 residues. Germline CDR1 is MNHEY and CDR2 is SMNVEV (reference sequence). CDR3 region: CASSPWDRGPVYGYTF. Here the CDR3 DNA reads TGTGCCAGCAGCCCCTGGGACAGGGGACCCGTCTATGGCTACACCTTC.

Here the CDR3 reads CASSLTEGGTEAFF. CDR3 in DNA: TGCGCCAGCAGCTTGACAGAGGGCGGCACTGAAGCTTTCTTT. V usage is TRBV5-1 and J usage is TRBJ1-1; D gene ambiguous. The V end lost 1 base, the J end lost 4 bases, and 11 bases lay between the germline ends. CDR1 and CDR2 from the germline V gene are SGHRS and YFSETQ. The CDR3 runs to 14 residues.